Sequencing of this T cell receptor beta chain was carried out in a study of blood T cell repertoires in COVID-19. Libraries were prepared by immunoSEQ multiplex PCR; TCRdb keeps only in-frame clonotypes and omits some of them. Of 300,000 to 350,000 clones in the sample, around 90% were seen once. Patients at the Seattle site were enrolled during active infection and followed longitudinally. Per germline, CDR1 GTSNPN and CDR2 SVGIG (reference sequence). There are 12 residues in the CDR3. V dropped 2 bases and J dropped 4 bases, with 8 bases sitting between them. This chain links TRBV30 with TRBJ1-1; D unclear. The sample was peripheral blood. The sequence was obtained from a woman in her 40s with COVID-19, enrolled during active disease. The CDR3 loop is CAWSKWSTEAFF. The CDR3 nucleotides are TGTGCCTGGAGTAAGTGGAGCACTGAAGCTTTCTTT. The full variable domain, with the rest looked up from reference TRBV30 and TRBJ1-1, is SQTIHQWPATLVQPVGSPLSLECTVEGTSNPNLYWYRQAAGRGLQLLFYSVGIGQISSEVPQNLSASRPQDRQFILSSKKLLLSDSGFYLCAWSKWSTEAFFGQGTRLTVV.